The next 23 T cell receptor beta chains were all read from a single sample in a study of blood T cell repertoires in COVID-19. Sequenced by immunoSEQ multiplex PCR; TCRdb stores in-frame clones only, minus some. The sample yields under 350,000 clones, 65% to 90% seen once. Sequencing was done on a sample of PBMCs or T cells enriched from blood (not recorded which). The receptors originated from a man between 25 and 39 years old who had recovered from COVID-19.

The chain joins TRBV5-1 to TRBJ1-1; D uncertain. V was shortened by 0 bases and J by 2 bases, with 8 bases between the two germline ends. There are 14 residues in the CDR3. CDR1 SGHRS and CDR2 YFSETQ come from the germline V gene. The CDR3 DNA reads as TGCGCCAGCAGCTTGGCCGAGTACAACACTGAAGCTTTCTTT. This translates into CASSLAEYNTEAFF.

The chain links TRBV18 to TRBJ1-5, with a possible D match to TRBD1 (6 bases). The CDR3 extends over 17 amino acids. Deletions cut 3 bases from V and 0 bases from J, with 15 bases between. Germline values: CDR1 KGHSH, CDR2 LQKENI. The CDR3 DNA reads as TGTGCCAGCTCACCTTCAAAACAGGGTGGTAGCAATCAGCCCCAGCATTTT. It is translated as CASSPSKQGGSNQPQHF.

This clone was counted a single time. This chain uses TRBV18 with TRBJ2-1, with D possibly matching TRBD2 (5 bases). Germline V gene sequence: CDR1 KGHSH, CDR2 LQKENI. Trimming removed 2 bases at V and 6 bases at J, with 14 bases between. There are 15 residues in the CDR3. Written as DNA, the CDR3 is TGTGCCAGCTCACCAAAAGAGGTTAGCGTCAATGAGCAGTTCTTC. This sequence encodes CASSPKEVSVNEQFF.

The chain couples TRBV19 to TRBJ2-3; 10 nucleotides match TRBD1. V lost 5 bases to trimming and J lost 2 bases; unmatched junction nucleotides: 4. The CDR3 extends over 15 amino acids. Germline CDR1 reads LNHDA; CDR2 reads SQIVND (reference sequence). In DNA form, the CDR3 reads TGTGCCAGTAGTGGGACAGGGGCATTCACAGATACGCAGTATTTT. Translated, it gives CASSGTGAFTDTQYF.

CDR3 region: CASSVGGFNEKLFF. As DNA, the CDR3 is TGCGCCAGCAGCGTAGGGGGCTTTAATGAAAAACTGTTTTTT. The gene calls are TRBV5-1 and TRBJ1-4; 7 bases are a match to TRBD1. The CDR3 extends over 14 amino acids. Germline V lookup: CDR1 SGHRS, CDR2 YFSETQ. Unmatched junction bases numbered 4, after V lost 4 bases and J lost 4 bases. Filled out from reference TRBV5-1 and TRBJ1-4, the complete variable domain reads KAGVTQTPRYLIKTRGQQVTLSCSPISGHRSVSWYQQTPGQGLQFLFEYFSETQRNKGNFPGRFSGRQFSNSRSEMNVSTLELGDSALYLCASSVGGFNEKLFFGSGTQLSVL.

This clone was seen more than once but under ten times. This chain uses TRBV19 with TRBJ1-2; TRBD1 matches 11 bases. With 5 bases clipped from V and 6 bases from J, the junction kept 11 bases outside the gene matches. This CDR3 has 16 amino acids. Per the germline V gene, CDR1 is LNHDA and CDR2 is SQIVND (reference sequence). CDR3 sequence (DNA): TGTGCCAGTAGTCCGTGGACAGGGGGCGCATCGGATGGCTACACCTTC. It specifies CASSPWTGGASDGYTF. The full variable domain, in which reference TRBV19 and TRBJ1-2 provide the parts outside the CDR3, is DGGITQSPKYLFRKEGQNVTLSCEQNLNHDAMYWYRQDPGQGLRLIYYSQIVNDFQKGDIAEGYSVSREKKESFPLTVTSAQKNPTAFYLCASSPWTGGASDGYTFGSGTRLTVV.

This rearrangement joins TRBV19 to TRBJ2-5; TRBD1 might be the D (6 bases). V was pared by 7 bases and J by 0 bases, with 12 bases between. Germline lookup yields CDR1 LNHDA and CDR2 SQIVND (reference sequence). This CDR3 contains 14 residues. The CDR3 protein is CASTPDSDQETQYF. The CDR3 DNA is TGTGCCAGTACCCCGGACAGTGACCAAGAGACCCAGTACTTC.

The V gene is TRBV27, the J gene TRBJ2-7; D possibly corresponds to TRBD2 (5 bases). Trimming took 5 bases from V and 1 from J, leaving 12 bases between them. Germline CDR1 reads MNHEY; CDR2 reads SMNVEV (reference sequence). CDR3 size: 14 residues. The CDR3 DNA sequence: TGTGCCAGCAGTAGGACTTCCCCGTCCTACGAGCAGTACTTC. Translation gives CASSRTSPSYEQYF.

The chain couples TRBV2 to TRBJ2-3; D possibly corresponds to TRBD1 (6 bases). The CDR3 has 14 residues. V was shortened by 6 bases and J by 0 bases, with 10 bases between the two germline ends. From germline, CDR1 is SNHLY and CDR2 FYNNEI. Here the CDR3 reads CASRGTLSTDTQYF. Written as DNA, the CDR3 is TGTGCCAGCAGAGGGACACTGAGCACAGATACGCAGTATTTT.

The chain recombines TRBV7-9 with TRBJ2-7, with D possibly matching TRBD2 (7 bases). The germline V and J ends were trimmed by 5 bases and 0 bases, with 17 bases remaining between them. CDR1 and CDR2 (germline): SEHNR, FQNEAQ (reference sequence). The CDR3 length is 16 residues. In nucleotides, the CDR3 is TGTGCCAGCAGCGAGGGGGGAGGGGCCCGCTCCTACGAGCAGTACTTC. The encoded protein is CASSEGGGARSYEQYF.

J is TRBJ1-1 and V is TRBV29-1, with D perhaps matching TRBD1 (6 bases). The CDR3 covers 13 residues. V lost 3 bases and J lost 0, with 8 bases in between. Germline V gene sequence: CDR1 SQVTM, CDR2 ANQGSEA. The DNA for the CDR3 is TGCAGCGTTGATTACAGGGTGAACACTGAAGCTTTCTTT. Its protein is CSVDYRVNTEAFF. Using reference TRBV29-1 and TRBJ1-1 for the parts outside the CDR3, the full variable domain is SAVISQKPSRDICQRGTSLTIQCQVDSQVTMMFWYRQQPGQSLTLIATANQGSEATYESGFVIDKFPISRPNLTFSTLTVSNMSPEDSSIYLCSVDYRVNTEAFFGQGTRLTVV.

This chain links TRBV18 with TRBJ2-2; TRBD1 matches at 7 bases. The junction had 4 bases not matched to a gene; V was cut back by 6 bases and J by 3 bases. The CDR3 contains 14 residues. Germline V gene data show CDR1 as KGHSH and CDR2 as LQKENI. CDR3 region: CASSIGGDTGELFF. CDR3 DNA sequence: TGTGCCAGCTCGATAGGGGGCGACACCGGGGAGCTGTTTTTT.

This clone was found a few times. The gene calls are TRBV3-1 (or the pseudogene TRBV3-2) and TRBJ2-5, with TRBD2 matching 10 bases. V trimming: 4 bases; J trimming: 6 bases; junction bases outside the gene matches: 8. Germline lookup yields CDR1 LGHDT and CDR2 YNNKEL (reference sequence). This CDR3 is built from 15 residues. The CDR3, as DNA: TGTGCCAGCAGCCTCTCCGGGACTAGCGAAAAGACCCAGTACTTC. It codes for CASSLSGTSEKTQYF.

This chain links TRBV9 with TRBJ2-2; a weak D match, TRBD2 (6 bases). The V end was cut by 1 base, the J end by 2 bases, with 12 bases between. The CDR3 runs 16 residues. The germline gives CDR1 SGDLS, CDR2 YYNGEE. The CDR3 DNA is TGTGCCAGCAGCGTAAGTTGGAGGGTTAACACCGGGGAGCTGTTTTTT. It is translated as CASSVSWRVNTGELFF.

V gene TRBV4-1 combines with J gene TRBJ1-1; 7 bases map to TRBD1. V shed 4 bases and J 5 bases; nucleotides not matched to a gene: 7. The CDR3 has 14 amino acids. Germline assignment: CDR1 MGHRA and CDR2 YSYEKL. CDR3 protein: CASSRRGWETEAFF. DNA for the CDR3: TGCGCCAGCAGCCGCAGGGGGTGGGAGACTGAAGCTTTCTTT.

The chain joins TRBV15 to TRBJ1-1, with TRBD1 as a possible D gene (6 bases). Germline V CDR1 and CDR2: LNHNV, YYDKDF (reference sequence). V was clipped by 0 bases and J by 2 bases, with 13 bases between them. The CDR3 sequence is 16 residues long. CDR3 DNA: TGTGCCACCAGCAGAGATTTCGGCAGGGGAAACACTGAAGCTTTCTTT. The encoded protein is CATSRDFGRGNTEAFF. Together with reference TRBV15 and TRBJ1-1, the CDR3 gives the full variable domain: DAMVIQNPRYQVTQFGKPVTLSCSQTLNHNVMYWYQQKSSQAPKLLFHYYDKDFNNEADTPDNFQSRRPNTSFCFLDIRSPGLGDTAMYLCATSRDFGRGNTEAFFGQGTRLTVV.

This clone was observed once. The rearrangement uses TRBV1 and TRBJ2-5; the DNA was not used to check the table's D call, TRBD2. TRBV1 is a recognized pseudogene. There are 17 residues in the CDR3. This chain's CDR3 is CTSSQERREPLLETQYF. Written as DNA, the CDR3 is TGCACCAGCAGCCAAGAGAGGCGGGAACCCTTACTGGAGACCCAGTACTTC.

This sequence joins TRBV5-6 and TRBJ1-1; no firm D call. The CDR3 has 15 amino acids. The germline CDR1 and CDR2 sequences are SGHDT and YYEEEE. Trimming stripped 0 bases from V and 0 bases from J, with 9 bases between. CDR3 sequence: CASSLARIMNTEAFF. The CDR3 nucleotides read TGTGCCAGCAGCTTGGCGCGGATCATGAACACTGAAGCTTTCTTT.

This sequence joins TRBV19 and TRBJ2-3; TRBD2 agrees at 7 bases. This CDR3 contains 16 residues. CDR1 is LNHDA and CDR2 is SQIVND in the germline V gene (reference sequence). V lost 6 bases to trimming and J lost 0 bases; unmatched junction nucleotides: 9. As DNA, the CDR3 is TGTGCCAGTAGAACTCCGGGAGGTCTAAGCACAGATACGCAGTATTTT. This translates into CASRTPGGLSTDTQYF.

This chain joins TRBV29-1 and TRBJ2-7, with 7 bases lining up with TRBD1. V was clipped by 7 bases and J by 2 bases; unmatched bases: 11. The CDR3 is 14 amino acids. Per germline, CDR1 SQVTM and CDR2 ANQGSEA. The chain's CDR3 is CSATPGQITYEQYF. The CDR3 nucleotides read TGCAGCGCCACACCGGGACAGATAACCTACGAGCAGTACTTC.

The CDR3 region is CASSQEIGGLGGNTIYF. Here the CDR3 DNA reads TGTGCCAGCAGCCAAGAGATCGGGGGGTTAGGTGGAAACACCATATATTTT. The chain joins TRBV3-1 (or the pseudogene TRBV3-2) to TRBJ1-3, with a weak D call TRBD1 (5 bases). Germline CDR1 and CDR2: LGHDT and YNNKEL (reference sequence). V gave up 0 bases and J gave up 3 bases, with 15 bases separating them. CDR3 length equals 17 residues.

The chain is built from TRBV7-8 and TRBJ1-2; 9 bases match TRBD1. The CDR3 covers 16 residues. Trimming took 5 bases from V and 3 from J; bases not matched to a gene: 10. Germline V gives CDR1 SGHVS, CDR2 FQNEAQ. CDR3 in DNA: TGTGCCAGCAGCATTGGGCCGGGACAGGGAGACTATGGCTACACCTTC. As protein: CASSIGPGQGDYGYTF.

This clone appeared once. The chain recombines TRBV28 with TRBJ1-4; TRBD1 agrees at 7 bases. With V trimmed by 2 bases and J by 4 bases, 4 bases remained unmatched. This CDR3 region has 15 residues. The V gene's germline CDR1 is MDHEN and CDR2 SYDVKM. CDR3 in amino acids: CASSLLGTVNEKLFF. The CDR3 nucleotides are TGTGCCAGCAGTTTACTCGGGACAGTTAATGAAAAACTGTTTTTT.